One sample yielded the 16 T cell receptor beta chains listed below, sequenced in a study of graft-versus-host responses after intestinal transplantation. Clones were read by immunoSEQ multiplex PCR, and TCRdb kept only the in-frame ones, dropping some. The profile shows under 45,000 clones, approximately 95% of them singletons. Sequencing was performed on PBMCs, taken 700 to 750 days after intestinal transplantation. The source of these receptors is a human patient who received an intestinal transplant, so some T cells may come from the graft donor.

This clone was picked up a small number of times. The chain carries TRBV10-3 and TRBJ1-6, with TRBD1 matching 8 bases. Germline V CDR1 and CDR2: ENHRY, SYGVKD. CDR3 size: 15 residues. The V segment lost 3 bases and the J segment 9 bases; nucleotides outside the gene matches: 7. CDR3 nucleotide sequence: TGTGCCATCAGTGACCCTGGACAGGGAAGTTCACCCCTCCACTTT. Its protein product is CAISDPGQGSSPLHF.

The chain employs TRBV27 and TRBJ1-4, with D uncertain. Trimming pared 8 bases from V and 0 bases from J, leaving 13 bases between. This CDR3 is built from 15 residues. Germline V lookup: CDR1 MNHEY, CDR2 SMNVEV (reference sequence). The CDR3 region is CASCPRSPTNEKLFF. DNA for the CDR3: TGTGCCAGCTGCCCCCGGTCACCAACTAATGAAAAACTGTTTTTT.

This clone was detected only a few times. The V call is TRBV2, the J call TRBJ1-1, with D hard to call. Trimming removed 7 bases from V and 11 bases from J, with 14 bases in between. The CDR3 is 11 residues long. Germline V lookup: CDR1 SNHLY, CDR2 FYNNEI. CDR3 sequence (DNA): TGTGCCAGCAAGGAGGGCACGGAGGCTTTCTTT. Translated, it gives CASKEGTEAFF. Complete variable domain (other parts from reference TRBV2 and TRBJ1-1): EPEVTQTPSHQVTQMGQEVILRCVPISNHLYFYWYRQILGQKVEFLVSFYNNEISEKSEIFDDQFSVERPDGSNFTLKIRSTKLEDSAMYFCASKEGTEAFFGQGTRLTVV.

The chain carries TRBV10-3 and TRBJ2-7; D perhaps matches TRBD1 (7 bases). The CDR3 runs to 17 residues. V was cut by 7 bases and J by 0 bases, with 22 bases left in between. In germline, CDR1 is ENHRY, CDR2 SYGVKD. CDR3 region: CAITPDRDLRHSYEQYF. The CDR3 DNA sequence: TGTGCCATCACCCCTGACAGGGACTTACGCCACTCCTACGAGCAGTACTTC.

The CDR3 DNA reads as TGTGCCAGTAGACCACAATCAGGGGCCCCGGGGGTGGATACGCAGTATTTT. Amino acids: CASRPQSGAPGVDTQYF. The chain joins TRBV19 to TRBJ2-3, with D perhaps matching TRBD1 or TRBD2 (6 bases each). The germline V gene encodes CDR1 LNHDA and CDR2 SQIVND (reference sequence). The CDR3 extends over 17 amino acids. The germline V and J ends were trimmed by 6 bases and 6 bases, with 25 bases remaining between them.

The chain recombines TRBV7-6 with TRBJ2-3; tentatively, D is TRBD2 (7 bases). This CDR3 spans 21 amino acids. V dropped 5 bases and J dropped 3 bases, with 33 bases sitting between them. The germline gives CDR1 SGHVS, CDR2 FNYEAQ. CDR3 in DNA: TGTGCCAGCAGCCCTAGGGGGGGTATTCCTATAACGAAGGAGCGTACAGATACGCAGTATTTT. It codes for CASSPRGGIPITKERTDTQYF.

This clone appeared a single time. The gene calls are TRBV18 and TRBJ2-4; unclear D gene. Germline CDR1 is KGHSH and CDR2 is LQKENI. CDR3 length: 18 amino acids. The V gene lost 2 bases and the J gene lost 0 bases, with 17 bases spanning the gap. CDR3 sequence: CASSPYSPLLIAKNIQYF. In nucleotides, the CDR3 is TGTGCCAGCTCACCATATTCTCCGCTGTTAATAGCCAAAAACATTCAGTACTTC.

For this clone: Other DNA sequences in the same sample also yield this CDR3. This chain connects TRBV4-2 to TRBJ1-1; a possible D gene is TRBD1 (5 bases). The V and J ends lost 5 bases and 8 bases respectively, with 9 bases between them. The germline gives CDR1 LGHNA, CDR2 YNFKEQ. CDR3 length: 11 amino acids. DNA of the CDR3: TGTGCCAGCAGCAGGACATTAGAAGCTTTCTTT. Translated, it gives CASSRTLEAFF.

The chain is built from TRBV11-2 and TRBJ2-1, with TRBD1 matching over 7 bases. The CDR3 runs 13 residues. J lost 7 bases, V lost 5 bases, and 5 bases had no gene match. Germline V gene lookup returns CDR1 SGHAT and CDR2 FQNNGV. CDR3 sequence (DNA): TGTGCCAGCAGCATCTCACAGGGGAATGAGCAGTTCTTC. Protein: CASSISQGNEQFF.

The chain employs TRBV25-1 and TRBJ2-7; 11 bases line up with TRBD1. Germline lookup yields CDR1 MGHDK and CDR2 SYGVNS. The junction had 5 bases not matched to a gene; V was cut back by 7 bases and J by 6 bases. The CDR3 has 13 residues. The CDR3 sequence is CASMRDRGSEQYF. The CDR3 coding sequence is TGTGCCAGCATGAGGGACAGGGGGTCCGAGCAGTACTTC.

This clone was recorded once. Other DNA sequences in the sample encode the same CDR3. The V call is TRBV19, the J call TRBJ2-7, with 7 positions matching TRBD2. This CDR3 has 15 amino acids. Germline lookup yields CDR1 LNHDA and CDR2 SQIVND (reference sequence). With 5 bases clipped from V and 0 bases from J, the junction kept 7 bases outside the gene matches. The CDR3 region is CASSGLAGDSYEQYF. CDR3 nucleotide sequence: TGTGCCAGTAGTGGACTGGCGGGGGACTCCTACGAGCAGTACTTC.

The chain links TRBV6-5 to TRBJ2-7; no clear D gene. Trimming cost V 10 bases and J 1 base, with 17 bases left between them. The germline V gene has CDR1 MNHEY and CDR2 SVGAGI. This CDR3 has 14 amino acids. The CDR3 is CATKRLGPSYEQYF. CDR3 coding DNA: TGTGCCACTAAAAGGTTAGGTCCGTCCTACGAGCAGTACTTC.

A single count supports this clone. V is TRBV7-6 and J is TRBJ2-2; weak D call: TRBD1 (6 bases). Trimming left V 3 bases short and J 7 bases short, with 15 bases between. This CDR3 spans 15 amino acids. Germline V gives CDR1 SGHVS, CDR2 FNYEAQ. CDR3 sequence (DNA): TGTGCCAGCAGCTTGGTGGGGGCCTCCGGCGGGGAGCTGTTTTTT. Protein: CASSLVGASGGELFF.

The rearrangement joins TRBV6-1 to TRBJ2-1; 11 bases map to TRBD1. Germline CDR1 and CDR2: MNHNS and SASEGT. The CDR3 is 15 amino acids. J gave up 6 bases and V 3 bases, and 4 bases lay outside the gene matches. This CDR3 reads CASSEAGTGGNEQFF. CDR3 sequence (DNA): TGTGCCAGCAGTGAGGCCGGGACAGGGGGCAATGAGCAGTTCTTC.

The V call is TRBV5-1, the J call TRBJ1-1; D gene uncertain. The CDR3 is 13 residues long. V shed 0 bases and J shed 2 bases, with 5 bases lying between them. Germline CDR1 reads SGHRS; CDR2 reads YFSETQ. CDR3 sequence (DNA): TGCGCCAGCAGCTTGGAGGGAAACACTGAAGCTTTCTTT. Amino acid sequence: CASSLEGNTEAFF.

The chain links TRBV5-1 to TRBJ1-2, with a weak D call TRBD1 (5 bases). Germline CDR1 SGHRS, CDR2 YFSETQ. The CDR3 length is 13 residues. V was clipped by 4 bases and J by 2 bases, with 9 bases between them. The CDR3 DNA sequence: TGCGCCAGCAGCGGGGGGTGGAACTATGGCTACACCTTC. This translates into CASSGGWNYGYTF.